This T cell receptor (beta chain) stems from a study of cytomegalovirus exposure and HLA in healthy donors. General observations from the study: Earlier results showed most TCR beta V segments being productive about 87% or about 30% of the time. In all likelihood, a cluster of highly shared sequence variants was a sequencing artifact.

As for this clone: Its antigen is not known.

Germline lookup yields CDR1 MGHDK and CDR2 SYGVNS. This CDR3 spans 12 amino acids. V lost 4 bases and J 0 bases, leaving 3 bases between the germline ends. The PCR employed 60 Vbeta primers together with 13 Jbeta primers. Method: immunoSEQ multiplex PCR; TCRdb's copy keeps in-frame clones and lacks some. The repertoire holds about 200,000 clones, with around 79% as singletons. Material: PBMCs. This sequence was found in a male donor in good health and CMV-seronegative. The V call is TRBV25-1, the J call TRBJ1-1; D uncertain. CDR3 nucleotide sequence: TGTGCCAGCAGTGGAGTGAACACTGAAGCTTTCTTT. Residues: CASSGVNTEAFF.